The source of this T cell receptor beta chain is a study of graft-versus-host responses after intestinal transplantation (dated by TCRdb to about 2021). Context from the whole study: The transplants that recipients got were multivisceral, liver-intestinal, or isolated intestinal. Instead of going to the commercial service, samples from a few later patients were sequenced in-house on an Illumina MiSeq and processed with MiXCR. Graft-versus-host and host-versus-graft alloreactive T cell clones were tracked in the graft, circulation and bone marrow after intestinal transplantation using bulk TCR-beta CDR3 sequencing. Anti-thymocyte globulin induction was given to all recipients, followed by maintenance tacrolimus and steroids for 3 to 4 years. Donor T cell macrochimerism was defined as a peak of at least 4% donor T cells among recipient peripheral blood mononuclear cells. To identify alloreactive clones, pre-transplant mixed lymphocyte reaction products were sequenced and compared with unstimulated pre-transplant donor and recipient T cells. The cohort enrolled 20 to 30 intestinal transplant recipients, one of whom was a retransplant, and a few patients without pretransplant specimens were excluded.

Reading from cysteine to phenylalanine, the CDR3 counts 16 amino acids. Only the CDR3 region is kept as DNA, spanning 48 bases read in frame from base 1. Clipping removes 5 bases from V and 4 bases from J, with 10 as the unmatched junction base count. Via the germline V gene, CDR1 is SGHTA and CDR2 FQGTGA. For this clone: The antigen it binds to is not known. Base qualities are missing; no much larger clone stands one base away.

Library method: the immunoSEQ multiplex PCR assay. In most patients, genomic DNA was isolated using the Qiagen DNeasy Blood and Tissue Kit and sent frozen to Adaptive Biotechnologies for TCR sequencing. For most patients, genomic DNA was subjected to high-throughput TCR-beta CDR3 sequencing by Adaptive Biotechnologies. As for how the authors treated the data: Adaptive's ImmunoSEQ software supplied the TCR sequencing data for around 19 patients, while MiXCR and VDJtools were used to process a few other patients. To correct CD4 versus CD8 sorting errors, any sequence found in both subsets at a frequency ratio below 5:1 was removed. CDR3 nucleotide sequences shared between donor and recipient were removed because the origin of such sequences could not be assigned. To count as alloreactive, a clone needed at least 2-fold expansion over unstimulated cells and a minimum CFSE-low frequency of 0.002% (template counts) or 0.001% (read counts). Mappable clones were those detected in sequenced pre-transplant spleen, lymph node, or MLR CFSE-low populations of the donor or recipient. Cumulative frequency of alloreactive clones was calculated as a percentage of all sequences weighted by copy number. TCRdb re-hosts the immuneACCESS table, in-frame sequences only. Its copies lack some clones; in the studies checked, an unresolved V gene accounts for under half of them, and the cause for the rest is not known. The V and J calls and the clone size are those of that table, but D and trimming were determined from the DNA. The sample table records more than 95,000 clones; more than 85% of these occur just once. The ten biggest clones cover 0.9% of the sample.

What the authors observed across the whole study: Conclusions were limited by the relatively low number and heterogeneity of intestinal transplant patients. In the allografts of patients with donor T cell macrochimerism, GvH to HvG T cell clonal ratios were high. GvH clones were found in recipient bone marrow, and some of the GvH clones appeared earlier in ileal mucosa or blood, which is consistent with an intestinal mucosal origin. Peak levels of circulating GvH clones were associated with declines in HvG clones early after transplant.

In light of the paper, this sample's time point label describes: cells obtained before transplantation from donor or recipient. CD3+CD4+ and CD3+CD8+ populations were FACS-sorted from unstimulated pre-transplant donor and recipient cells taken from spleen or lymph nodes. This specimen was unstimulated CD4+ T cells sorted from spleen or lymph node cells, taken before intestinal transplant. The TCR originated in a human donor who received an intestinal transplant. This receptor chain uses TRBV7-3 and TRBJ2-1; 8 bases in between match TRBD1. The CDR3 protein is CASSPQGARMYNEQFF. In nucleotide form, the sequence is TGTGCCAGCAGCCCGCAGGGGGCAAGGATGTACAATGAGCAGTTCTTC.